The 6 T cell receptor beta chains presented below share a single source sample, sequenced in a study of shared T cell receptors in the human thymus. Clones were read by immunoSEQ multiplex PCR, and TCRdb kept only the in-frame ones, dropping some. The sample lists roughly 560,000 clones, around 82% occurring once. These sequences were also reported in another study, on human thymus T cells.

Material for sequencing was thymocytes. The receptors were gathered from a boy in the first two years of life with a congenital heart defect.

This chain joins TRBV5-1 and TRBJ1-1; no reliable D call. The CDR3 covers 12 residues. Germline V CDR1 and CDR2: SGHRS, YFSETQ. V was cut by 2 bases and J by 4 bases, with 6 bases left in between. The CDR3 is CASSFRGTEAFF. DNA for the CDR3: TGCGCCAGCAGCTTCCGGGGCACTGAAGCTTTCTTT.

CDR3 sequence reads: CASSPYPGQGLNEQYF. CDR3 sequence (DNA): TGCGCCAGCAGCCCCTACCCGGGACAGGGCCTCAACGAGCAGTACTTC. The chain uses TRBV4-3 and TRBJ2-7; TRBD1 agrees at 9 bases. The CDR3 covers 16 residues. Trimming took 4 bases from V and 5 from J; bases not matched to a gene: 12. Germline V gives CDR1 LGHNA, CDR2 YSLEER.

This clone appeared once. The rearrangement joins TRBV5-1 to TRBJ2-1; D is possibly TRBD2 (5 bases). The germline V gene has CDR1 SGHRS and CDR2 YFSETQ. There are 15 residues in the CDR3. V dropped 2 bases and J dropped 2 bases, with 11 bases sitting between them. The CDR3 spells CASSFPGMTYNEQFF. The CDR3 coding sequence is TGCGCCAGCAGCTTTCCGGGAATGACCTACAATGAGCAGTTCTTC.

This clone was seen more than once but under ten times. V and J are TRBV29-1 and TRBJ2-7; TRBD2 aligns across 8 bases. With 4 bases clipped from V and 0 bases from J, the junction kept 14 bases outside the gene matches. This CDR3 has 17 amino acids. Looked up from germline, CDR1 is SQVTM and CDR2 is ANQGSEA. CDR3 in amino acids: CSVGEGGLAGNSYEQYF. The CDR3 DNA sequence: TGCAGCGTTGGTGAGGGAGGGCTAGCGGGTAACTCCTACGAGCAGTACTTC.

The V gene is TRBV7-8, the J gene TRBJ1-5; a weak D match, TRBD1 (5 bases). CDR3 length: 20 amino acids. Trimming left V 1 base short and J 2 bases short, with 24 bases between. Germline V gene lookup returns CDR1 SGHVS and CDR2 FQNEAQ. This CDR3 reads CASSLDGDGIRGIGNQPQHF. The CDR3 DNA sequence: TGTGCCAGCAGCTTAGATGGGGATGGGATCCGGGGGATCGGCAATCAGCCCCAGCATTTT.

This chain joins TRBV27 and TRBJ2-7; TRBD2 is a possible D gene (5 bases). The V end was cut by 5 bases, the J end by 6 bases, with 17 bases between. CDR3 length: 14 residues. Per germline, CDR1 MNHEY and CDR2 SMNVEV (reference sequence). The CDR3 protein is CASSAWTDRGEQYF. The CDR3, as DNA: TGTGCCAGCAGTGCATGGACCGACCGGGGCGAGCAGTACTTC.